Below, 10 T cell receptor beta chains from the same sample are listed, as sequenced in a study of Graves' ophthalmopathy and Graves' hyperthyroidism. RNA served as the template for amplifying TCR beta CDR3 regions. A first-round RT-PCR used HTBI primers, followed by a second-round multiplex PCR. Using its own MiXCR run on the multiplex PCR reads, TCRdb lists one record per CDR3 protein. The sample comprises hundreds of thousands of distinct CDR3 sequences, over 20% of which are singletons, and roughly 6.9% rests with the top ten. What was sequenced was peripheral blood. Receptors originate from a woman younger than 35 with stable Graves' hyperthyroidism. Some clones in this sample may be carry-over from other donors' samples.

This clonotype was detected ten times or more. The chain carries TRBV12-3 or TRBV12-4 and TRBJ1-1, with 8 nucleotides matching TRBD1. The CDR3 length is 14 residues. Trimming took 4 bases from V and 5 from J; bases not matched to a gene: 6. The CDR3 nucleotides are TGTGCCAGCAGTTATGCAGGGGGCAGTACTGAAGCTTTCTTT. Its translation is CASSYAGGSTEAFF.

This clonotype was observed many times. The chain recombines TRBV7-3 with TRBJ2-5; a possible D gene is TRBD2 (7 bases). Germline V gives CDR1 SGHTA, CDR2 FQGTGA. Trimming took 5 bases from V and 5 from J, leaving 18 bases between them. The CDR3 spans 15 residues. The chain's CDR3 is CASSPGGGRGETQYF. CDR3 nucleotide sequence: TGTGCCAGCAGCCCCGGCGGGGGCAGGGGTGAGACCCAGTACTTC.

This clonotype was seen a handful of times. This chain's CDR3 is CATSRGMGDTEAFF. In nucleotides, the CDR3 is TGTGCCACCAGCAGAGGCATGGGCGACACTGAAGCTTTCTTT. The chain couples TRBV15 to TRBJ1-1; D gene uncertain. This CDR3 is 14 amino acids long. Germline V lookup: CDR1 LNHNV, CDR2 YYDKDF (reference sequence). V was shortened by 1 base and J by 3 bases, with 9 bases between the two germline ends.

This clonotype was counted ten times or more. The V and J genes are TRBV15 and TRBJ2-7; D might be TRBD1 or TRBD2, each matching 7 bases. V was clipped by 2 bases and J by 2 bases, with 22 bases between them. This CDR3 has 18 residues. The germline gives CDR1 LNHNV, CDR2 YYDKDF (reference sequence). This CDR3 is CATSRKTGFAGETYEQYF. CDR3 sequence (DNA): TGTGCCACCAGCAGAAAGACAGGGTTCGCGGGAGAAACCTACGAGCAGTACTTC. Using reference TRBV15 and TRBJ2-7 for the parts outside the CDR3, the full variable domain is DAMVIQNPRYQVTQFGKPVTLSCSQTLNHNVMYWYQQKSSQAPKLLFHYYDKDFNNEADTPDNFQSRRPNTSFCFLDIRSPGLGDTAMYLCATSRKTGFAGETYEQYFGPGTRLTVT.

This clonotype was observed at least ten times. The V call is TRBV5-4, the J call TRBJ2-4; tentatively, D is TRBD1 or TRBD2 (5 bases each). The germline V and J ends were trimmed by 4 bases and 5 bases, with 13 bases remaining between them. CDR1 SGHNT and CDR2 YYREEE come from the germline V gene (reference sequence). CDR3 length: 14 amino acids. This chain's CDR3 is CASSRTLGENIQYF. The CDR3, as DNA: TGTGCCAGCAGCCGAACCTTGGGGGAAAACATTCAGTACTTC.

As to this clonotype: Since a much larger clone is just one base distant, this may be a read error. The V call is TRBV19, the J call TRBJ1-1; 8 nucleotides match TRBD1. CDR1 and CDR2 (germline): LNHDA, SQIVND (reference sequence). The CDR3 contains 13 residues. DNA of the CDR3: TGTGCCAAAGAGACAGGGGCGAACACTGAAGCTTGCTTT. Its protein is CAKETGANTEACF.

The sample holds many counts of this clonotype. The chain has TRBV6-5 and TRBJ1-1, with 8 bases identical to TRBD1. The CDR3 extends over 14 amino acids. Trimming took 4 bases from V and 7 from J; bases not matched to a gene: 8. The germline CDR1 and CDR2 sequences are MNHEY and SVGAGI. The CDR3 DNA follows: TGTGCCAGCAGTTTCGGGACAGGTCGGGGTGAAGCTTTCTTT. Encoded protein: CASSFGTGRGEAFF.

About this clonotype: Lacking the conserved final phenylalanine or tryptophan, this CDR3 likely reflects a read error. The CDR3 is CASGRDGTTQETQYS. CDR3 DNA: TGTGCTAGTGGACGCGACGGGACAACACAAGAGACCCAGTACTCC. The rearrangement links TRBV12-5 to TRBJ2-5, with TRBD1 as a possible D gene (6 bases). V lost 6 bases, J lost 2 bases, and 16 bases lay in between. Germline V gene data show CDR1 as LGHNT and CDR2 as FRNRAP. The CDR3 length is 15 residues.

This rearrangement joins TRBV4-1 to TRBJ2-7, with 8 bases lining up with TRBD1. Germline V gene sequence: CDR1 MGHRA, CDR2 YSYEKL. V lost 2 bases to trimming and J lost 4 bases; unmatched junction nucleotides: 10. This CDR3 comprises 16 residues. The CDR3 region has the DNA TGCGCCAGCAGCCAATGGGGGTCAGGGGGCGAGTACGAGCAGTACTTC. Protein: CASSQWGSGGEYEQYF.

This clonotype was seen many times. This rearrangement joins TRBV12-3 or TRBV12-4 to TRBJ1-5; D gene unclear. The CDR3 consists of 14 residues. Trimming took off 6 bases at V and 3 bases at J, with 12 bases between the two ends. The CDR3 is CASRPGSFNQPQHF. For the CDR3, the DNA is TGTGCCAGCAGGCCGGGGTCCTTCAATCAGCCCCAGCATTTT.